The clone carrying this T cell receptor (beta chain) showed up many times. TCRdb reprocessed the RT-PCR reads with MiXCR, giving one entry per CDR3 protein. The profile covers 200,000 to 250,000 distinct CDR3 sequences, with 13% to 15% appearing a single time and around 10% taken by the ten largest. The sample belongs to a study of patients and donors after allogeneic stem cell transplantation. This CDR3 has 16 residues. Germline V lookup: CDR1 SNHLY, CDR2 FYNNEI. V was shortened by 6 bases and J by 0 bases, with 15 bases between the two germline ends. The receptor was derived from a human donor who was either an allogeneic HSCT recipient or a stem cell or donor lymphocyte infusion donor (not recorded which). It is not recorded whose cells these are; they may come from a transplant donor. The sequenced sample consisted of blood, either unsorted or a sorted T cell fraction (not recorded which). V is TRBV2 and J is TRBJ1-5; tentatively, D is TRBD1 (6 bases). CDR3 sequence: CASRYREWYSNQPQHF. CDR3 nucleotide sequence: TGTGCCAGCAGGTACAGGGAATGGTATAGCAATCAGCCCCAGCATTTT.